This TCR beta chain was captured by sequencing in a study of beta chain features in type 1 diabetes. Study summary: Across all samples, roughly 99 million sorted cells were examined. Overall study results and limits: All four CD4+ subsets from Type 1 diabetes patients carried moderately but significantly shorter TCRB CDR3s.

As concerns this clone: Its target is unknown.

The length of the CDR3 is 16 residues. The V end lost 2 bases, the J end lost 2 bases, and 14 bases lay between the germline ends. Germline V gene sequence: CDR1 LGHNA, CDR2 YSLEER. Only one heparinised blood draw was taken per donor, and its volume averaged around 110 mL. Every bit of the isolated RNA underwent reverse transcription, so sequencing read expressed TCRB transcripts. Some clones are missing from TCRdb's copy, which holds only in-frame ones; the method was immunoSEQ multiplex PCR. The sample has 250,000 to 350,000 clones; approximately 14% are singletons. The sequenced sample consisted of naive CD4+ T cells from blood. The receptor comes from a young man with type 1 diabetes. The chain recombines TRBV4-3 with TRBJ2-3; D may be TRBD1 (5 bases). The CDR3 here is CASSQQSGSDTDTQYF. The CDR3 DNA sequence: TGCGCCAGCAGCCAACAATCAGGGTCTGACACAGATACGCAGTATTTT.